A selection of T cell receptor beta chains follows, all from one sample in a study of CD8+ T cells in alopecia areata. TCRdb's copy holds only in-frame clones and misses some; the assay was immunoSEQ multiplex PCR. The repertoire holds roughly 65,000 clones, with roughly half as singletons. The sequences come from CD8+ T cells sorted from blood, collected at week 0. These receptors were obtained from a human donor with alopecia areata. CDR3s include the opening cysteine and the closing phenylalanine or tryptophan. The D gene is left open where the match is weak. The size field is filled for only some rows; it gives once, few, many or a size class.

D,V,size,length,J,DNA,CDR3
TRBD1,TRBV29-1,-,15,TRBJ2-5,TGCAGCGTTCGTGGGGACAGGGTCCACCAAGAGACCCAGTACTTC,CSVRGDRVHQETQYF
-,TRBV7-3,many,13,TRBJ2-7,TGTGCCAGCAGCTTAGCAACAATCTACGAGCAGTACTTC,CASSLATIYEQYF
-,TRBV7-2,-,15,TRBJ1-1,TGTGCCAGCAGCTTTAGGACAGCTTTGAGCACTGAAGCTTTCTTT,CASSFRTALSTEAFF
TRBD2,TRBV7-9,few,15,TRBJ2-1,TGTGCCAGCAGACCCGGGACTAGCGGATACAATGAGCAGTTCTTC,CASRPGTSGYNEQFF
-,TRBV9,-,13,TRBJ2-7,TGTGCCAGCAGCGTAGTCCCGGGCTACGAGCAGTACTTC,CASSVVPGYEQYF
-,TRBV27,-,15,TRBJ2-2,TGTGCCAGCAGTCCCCGGGGGTATGGGACCGGGGAGCTGTTTTTT,CASSPRGYGTGELFF
TRBD2,TRBV30,-,15,TRBJ2-3,TGTGCCTGGGAAATCCGGGAGGAGGGGACAGATACGCAGTATTTT,CAWEIREEGTDTQYF
TRBD2,TRBV11-2,few,16,TRBJ2-1,TGTGCCAGCAGCTTCGGACTAGCGGGAGTCAGGGATGAGCAGTTCTTC,CASSFGLAGVRDEQFF
-,TRBV27,few,16,TRBJ2-2,TGTGCCACCTCGCTTACCAAGACATTGAACACCGGGGAGCTGTTTTTT,CATSLTKTLNTGELFF
-,TRBV4-1,-,13,TRBJ2-7,TGCGCCAGCAGCCAAGTGGGTAACTCGGAGCAGTACTTC,CASSQVGNSEQYF
-,TRBV15,-,15,TRBJ2-5,TGTGCCGCGCGACGGGCAGGGGTAAATCAAGAGACCCAGTACTTC,CAARRAGVNQETQYF
-,TRBV27,few,14,TRBJ2-2,TGTGCCAGCAGTCCGGGACTCAACACCGGGGAGCTGTTTTTT,CASSPGLNTGELFF
TRBD1,TRBV27,few,16,TRBJ1-2,TGTGCCAGCAGTCCTCTATCCCGGGACAGGGGGTTTGGCTACACCTTC,CASSPLSRDRGFGYTF
TRBD2,TRBV9,-,15,TRBJ2-2,TGTGCCAGCACCACGGGGGGAGGGCGCACCGGGGAGCTGTTTTTT,CASTTGGGRTGELFF
-,TRBV18,few,14,TRBJ1-1,TGTGCCAGCTCACCATTTAGGACATTTACTGAAGCTTTCTTT,CASSPFRTFTEAFF
TRBD2,TRBV23-1,-,14,TRBJ2-5,TGCGCCAGCAGTCCTAGCGGGAGGAATGAGACCCAGTACTTC,CASSPSGRNETQYF
-,TRBV19,-,14,TRBJ1-2,TGTGCCAGCCGTAAATTGACAGAAGACTATGGCTACACCTTC,CASRKLTEDYGYTF
-,TRBV25-1,-,16,TRBJ1-5,TGTGCCAGCAGTGAAGCAGAATCCCGTAGCAATCAGCCCCAGCATTTT,CASSEAESRSNQPQHF
-,TRBV23-1,-,15,TRBJ2-7,TGCGCCAGCAGTCAGGTTGAGACAGCCGCCTACGAGCAGTACTTC,CASSQVETAAYEQYF
-,TRBV28,few,11,TRBJ2-7,TGTGCCAGCAGGGACTCCTACGAGCAGTACTTC,CASRDSYEQYF
-,TRBV7-2,-,12,TRBJ1-5,TGTGCCAGCTCGCAGGGGAATCAGCCCCAGCATTTT,CASSQGNQPQHF
-,TRBV29-1,few,16,TRBJ2-1,TGCAGCGCCCGGACGGCTAGCGCTCCAGGGGTGGATGAGCAGTTCTTC,CSARTASAPGVDEQFF
-,TRBV4-1,-,16,TRBJ1-2,TGCGCCAGCAGCCAAGATCTGGGGGAGGCTAACTATGGCTACACCTTC,CASSQDLGEANYGYTF
-,TRBV27,once,14,TRBJ2-2,TGTGCCAGCAGTATACGGACGCACGCCGGGGAGCTGTTTTTT,CASSIRTHAGELFF
TRBD1,TRBV15,-,15,TRBJ2-5,TGTGCCACCAGCAGTGGACAGGGGGCGCGGGAGACCCAGTACTTC,CATSSGQGARETQYF
-,TRBV5-1,-,11,TRBJ2-1,TGCGCCAGCAGCTTCGGCGGGGAGCAGTTCTTC,CASSFGGEQFF
TRBD2,TRBV9,-,17,TRBJ2-1,TGTGCCAGCAGCACTAGCGGGATCCCGAGCTCCTACAATGAGCAGTTCTTC,CASSTSGIPSSYNEQFF
-,TRBV7-8,many,16,TRBJ2-7,TGTGCCAGCAGCTTAGTAAGGGGTCCCTCCTCCTACGAGCAGTACTTC,CASSLVRGPSSYEQYF
-,TRBV5-6,-,12,TRBJ1-1,TGTGCCAGCAGCCAAACAGACACTGAAGCTTTCTTT,CASSQTDTEAFF
-,TRBV29-1,-,9,TRBJ2-5,TGCAGCGTTGAGCAGACCCAGTACTTC,CSVEQTQYF
-,TRBV5-4,-,14,TRBJ2-3,TGTGCCAGCAGCCAGGAAGGCGTTGCAGATACGCAGTATTTT,CASSQEGVADTQYF
TRBD2,TRBV2,-,14,TRBJ2-7,TGTGCCAGCATCGGCCTAGCGGGAGGCTACGAGCAGTACTTC,CASIGLAGGYEQYF
TRBD2,TRBV6-5,-,15,TRBJ2-7,TGTGCCAGCAGTTATCGGGCTAGCGGAACCTACGAGCAGTACTTC,CASSYRASGTYEQYF
TRBD2,TRBV5-1,-,14,TRBJ2-7,TGCGCCAGCAGCGAGGGTAGCGGGACCTACGAGCAGTACTTC,CASSEGSGTYEQYF
-,TRBV18,-,13,TRBJ2-1,TGTGCCAGCTCACCACCGGATATGGATGAGCAGTTCTTC,CASSPPDMDEQFF
-,TRBV29-1,-,10,TRBJ2-3,TGCAGCGTTGGGGCAGATACGCAGTATTTT,CSVGADTQYF
-,TRBV29-1,-,10,TRBJ1-2,TGCAGCGTTGGCGGGGTTGGCTACACCTTC,CSVGGVGYTF
-,TRBV29-1,-,12,TRBJ1-1,TGCAGCGTTACAGGGTATGACACTGAAGCTTTCTTT,CSVTGYDTEAFF
TRBD1,TRBV15,few,14,TRBJ1-4,TGTGCCACCAGACTACAGGGGACTAATGAAAAACTGTTTTTT,CATRLQGTNEKLFF
TRBD2,TRBV27,once,12,TRBJ2-1,TGTGCCAGCAGTATAGGGACTAGCGGGCAGTTCTTC,CASSIGTSGQFF
TRBD1,TRBV29-1,-,15,TRBJ2-7,TGCAGCGCCCTCACCGGGACAGACGCCACCTACGAGCAGTACTTC,CSALTGTDATYEQYF
TRBD1,TRBV7-9,-,14,TRBJ1-2,TGTGCCAGCAGCCCCGGGACAGGGCTACGAGGCTACACCTTC,CASSPGTGLRGYTF
-,TRBV2,few,15,TRBJ2-5,TGTGCCAGCCTCACGGAGTCCCCGGGACAAGAGACCCAGTACTTC,CASLTESPGQETQYF
-,TRBV30,-,11,TRBJ2-7,TGTGCCTGGAGTCCAGGGGACGAGCAGTACTTC,CAWSPGDEQYF
TRBD1,TRBV9,few,15,TRBJ2-2,TGTGCCAGCAGCCTAGGGGGCGCGGGCACCGGGGAGCTGTTTTTT,CASSLGGAGTGELFF
TRBD2,TRBV9,-,18,TRBJ2-5,TGTGCCAGCAGCACCTCCCTCACTAGCGGGAGTAACCAAGAGACCCAGTACTTC,CASSTSLTSGSNQETQYF
TRBD1,TRBV10-2,few,14,TRBJ2-4,TGCGCCAGCAGCGACCCCGGGACAGAAAACATTCAGTACTTC,CASSDPGTENIQYF
-,TRBV5-1,-,12,TRBJ2-1,TGCGCCAGCAGCTTGGCGGGGGTGGAGCAGTTCTTC,CASSLAGVEQFF
-,TRBV6-5,few,13,TRBJ2-1,TGTGCCAGCAGTTACCAGGCTTACAATGAGCAGTTCTTC,CASSYQAYNEQFF
-,TRBV19,few,15,TRBJ2-2,TGTGCCAGTAGTGGACAAGGGATCGGTAGCGGGGAGCTGTTTTTT,CASSGQGIGSGELFF
-,TRBV6-5,-,14,TRBJ1-5,TGTGCCAGCAGTGTAGGGATACTCAATCAGCCCCAGCATTTT,CASSVGILNQPQHF
TRBD1,TRBV27,-,14,TRBJ1-1,TGTGCCAGCAGTTACAGGGGAATAGGGACTGAAGCTTTCTTT,CASSYRGIGTEAFF
TRBD1,TRBV19,-,15,TRBJ2-1,TGTGCCAGTAGTATGGACGGGACAGTGTACAATGAGCAGTTCTTC,CASSMDGTVYNEQFF